These T cell receptor beta chains were read from a single sample in a study of cytomegalovirus exposure and HLA in healthy donors. The method was immunoSEQ multiplex PCR; TCRdb's version includes in-frame clones alone and lacks a portion of them. The data show hundreds of thousands of clones, approximately 84% seen once. The sample consisted of PBMCs. The receptors stem from a man aged 18 to 30 in good health and CMV-seropositive. Both conserved end residues are part of each CDR3. The D gene is left open where the match is weak. Size is stated for part of the rows, as once, few or many counts, or as a class when the clone is expanded.

j_call v_call d_call clone_size cdr3_aa cdr3_nt
TRBJ1-2 TRBV2 - many CASRWSGEGYTF TGTGCCAGCAGGTGGTCAGGGGAAGGCTACACCTTC
TRBJ2-1 TRBV6-1 TRBD1 - CASAERTGGLDEQFF TGTGCCAGCGCGGAGAGGACAGGGGGCCTCGATGAGCAGTTCTTC
TRBJ2-2 TRBV30 - - CAWSIWGPGELFF TGTGCCTGGAGTATTTGGGGGCCCGGGGAGCTGTTTTTT
TRBJ1-2 TRBV2 TRBD1 few CASSRGQGGYGYTF TGTGCCAGCAGCAGAGGACAGGGGGGCTATGGCTACACCTTC
TRBJ2-3 TRBV2 - - CASNQGLDTQYF TGTGCCAGCAACCAGGGGTTAGATACGCAGTATTTT
TRBJ2-7 TRBV28 TRBD2 - CASIHSGLIRLAGRSSYEQYF TGTGCCAGCATTCACAGCGGTTTGATACGACTAGCGGGGCGTAGCTCCTACGAGCAGTACTTC
TRBJ2-7 TRBV15 TRBD2 - CATSRDRLAGSSYEQYF TGTGCCACCAGCAGGGACAGACTAGCGGGATCCTCCTACGAGCAGTACTTC
TRBJ2-7 TRBV5-1 - - CASSLRTGEDEQYF TGCGCCAGCAGTCTCCGGACTGGCGAGGACGAGCAGTACTTC
TRBJ2-7 TRBV10-3 - few CAIRNVGEQYF TGTGCCATCAGAAACGTAGGCGAGCAGTACTTC
TRBJ2-1 TRBV4-1 TRBD1 - CASSQDYGTAIPYNEQFF TGCGCCAGCAGCCAAGATTACGGGACAGCCATACCCTACAATGAGCAGTTCTTC
TRBJ1-5 TRBV2 TRBD1 - CASTGQDSSNQPQHF TGTGCCAGCACTGGACAGGACAGTAGCAATCAGCCCCAGCATTTT
TRBJ2-1 TRBV1 - - CTSSQDSPSISGSPYNEQFF TGCACCAGCAGCCAAGATTCCCCTTCCATTAGCGGGAGTCCCTACAATGAGCAGTTCTTC
TRBJ2-3 TRBV7-8 TRBD2 - CASSLAAADTQYF TGTGCCAGCAGTCTAGCGGCCGCAGATACGCAGTATTTT
TRBJ1-4 TRBV2 - few CASRGSGYEKLFF TGTGCCAGCAGGGGCAGTGGGTATGAAAAACTGTTTTTT
TRBJ1-2 TRBV18 - few CASAPGGSYGYTF TGTGCCAGCGCCCCGGGGGGGTCCTATGGCTACACCTTC
TRBJ2-3 TRBV2 - once CASGVAQDTQYF TGTGCCAGCGGGGTGGCGCAAGATACGCAGTATTTT
TRBJ1-5 TRBV11-2 - - CASSLVAGYSNQPQHF TGTGCCAGCAGCTTAGTCGCAGGCTATAGCAATCAGCCCCAGCATTTT
TRBJ1-2 TRBV7-2 - - CASSLSGATYGYTF TGTGCCAGCAGCTTAAGTGGGGCAACTTATGGCTACACCTTC
TRBJ2-1 TRBV7-7 - - CASSSPGSGQFF TGTGCCAGCAGCTCACCGGGGTCGGGGCAGTTCTTC
TRBJ2-1 TRBV30 TRBD2 - CAWSTSGGSYNEQFF TGTGCCTGGAGTACGAGCGGGGGCTCCTACAATGAGCAGTTCTTC
TRBJ2-2 TRBV5-6 - - CASRLLRGANTGELFF TGTGCCAGCAGACTTCTCAGGGGCGCGAACACCGGGGAGCTGTTTTTT
TRBJ2-7 TRBV30 - - CAWSQQGYEQYF TGTGCCTGGAGTCAACAGGGTTACGAGCAGTACTTC
TRBJ1-1 TRBV2 - - CASRMTGIPGSITEAFF TGTGCCAGCAGGATGACAGGCATCCCGGGGTCGATCACTGAAGCTTTCTTT
TRBJ2-5 TRBV28 - - CASSDLTGPKETQYF TGTGCCAGCAGTGATCTGACAGGACCTAAAGAGACCCAGTACTTC
TRBJ2-7 TRBV10-1 - - CASTGFEGGRYEQYF TGCGCCAGCACGGGGTTTGAGGGAGGAAGGTACGAGCAGTACTTC
TRBJ2-7 TRBV7-9 - - CASSFRGQGEQYF TGTGCCAGCAGCTTCAGGGGTCAGGGGGAGCAGTACTTC
TRBJ2-3 TRBV5-6 TRBD2 - CASSSTYGGSVDTQYF TGTGCCAGCAGCTCGACTTATGGCGGGAGCGTTGATACGCAGTATTTT
TRBJ2-7 TRBV19 TRBD2 - CAEGEREIYEQYF TGTGCAGAAGGAGAGCGGGAGATATACGAGCAGTACTTC
TRBJ2-7 TRBV5-1 - - CASSPDRRDEQYF TGCGCCAGCAGCCCTGACAGGAGGGACGAGCAGTACTTC
TRBJ2-1 TRBV5-1 TRBD1 - CASTKDRADNEQFF TGCGCCAGCACCAAGGACAGGGCCGACAATGAGCAGTTCTTC
TRBJ1-1 TRBV18 - few CASSPGAQSNTEAFF TGTGCCAGCTCACCAGGTGCACAGTCGAACACTGAAGCTTTCTTT
TRBJ1-2 TRBV6-5 TRBD1 - CASRGQGGYGYTF TGTGCCAGCAGGGGACAGGGTGGCTATGGCTACACCTTC
TRBJ2-1 TRBV6-1 - few CASSEDNEQFF TGTGCCAGCAGTGAAGACAATGAGCAGTTCTTC
TRBJ2-3 TRBV19 TRBD2 - CASSMGPRDGRAQYF TGTGCCAGTAGTATGGGCCCCAGGGACGGGAGGGCGCAGTATTTT
TRBJ2-7 TRBV30 - - CAWKYDILSYEQYF TGTGCCTGGAAGTACGACATCCTCTCCTACGAGCAGTACTTC
TRBJ1-1 TRBV4-1 TRBD1 - CASSQTGGGEAFF TGCGCCAGCAGCCAGACAGGGGGCGGTGAAGCTTTCTTT
TRBJ1-2 TRBV10-1 - - CASPAGTNYGYTF TGCGCCAGCCCGGCAGGGACTAACTATGGCTACACCTTC
TRBJ2-5 TRBV28 TRBD1 - CASSPRRTGKETQYF TGTGCCAGCAGTCCCCGACGGACAGGGAAAGAGACCCAGTACTTC
TRBJ2-7 TRBV4-2 TRBD1 once CASSQDRTGGFYEQYF TGTGCCAGCAGCCAAGATCGGACAGGGGGTTTCTACGAGCAGTACTTC
TRBJ1-3 TRBV10-2 - - CASSESKTGSSGNTIYF TGCGCCAGCAGTGAGTCGAAGACAGGAAGCTCTGGAAACACCATATATTTT
TRBJ2-1 TRBV6-6 - - CASSYTTWGEQFF TGTGCCAGCAGTTACACAACTTGGGGTGAGCAGTTCTTC
TRBJ2-5 TRBV29-1 TRBD1 - CSVVGQGWGETQYF TGCAGCGTTGTAGGACAGGGTTGGGGAGAGACCCAGTACTTC
TRBJ2-1 TRBV19 TRBD2 - CASSMAGGSYNEQFF TGTGCCAGTAGTATGGCGGGAGGGTCCTACAATGAGCAGTTCTTC
TRBJ2-1 TRBV9 - - CASSADSYNEQFF TGTGCCAGCAGCGCGGACTCCTACAATGAGCAGTTCTTC
TRBJ2-1 TRBV2 TRBD2 - CASSPLSGLALVNEQFF TGTGCCAGCAGTCCGCTCTCTGGACTAGCATTAGTCAATGAGCAGTTCTTC
TRBJ1-1 TRBV4-2 TRBD1 - CASSRGQGLEAFF TGTGCCAGCAGCCGAGGACAGGGCCTCGAAGCTTTCTTT
TRBJ1-2 TRBV7-2 - - CASSFSRRNYGYTF TGTGCCAGCAGCTTTTCCAGGAGAAACTATGGCTACACCTTC
TRBJ2-7 TRBV19 TRBD2 - CASSMLAGSFFYEQYF TGTGCCAGTAGTATGCTAGCGGGCTCCTTTTTTTACGAGCAGTACTTC
TRBJ2-5 TRBV18 TRBD2 - CASSLGLAGDQETQYF TGTGCCAGCTCACTCGGACTAGCGGGAGACCAAGAGACCCAGTACTTC
TRBJ1-2 TRBV2 TRBD1 - CATQDRSHYGYTF TGTGCCACCCAGGACAGGTCTCACTATGGCTACACCTTC
TRBJ2-7 TRBV6-5 - - CASSYSLDTSPGEQYF TGTGCCAGCAGTTACTCTCTGGACACGAGCCCTGGCGAGCAGTACTTC
TRBJ2-4 TRBV5-4 - - CASSTGTSKNIQYF TGTGCCAGCAGCACCGGGACCTCCAAAAACATTCAGTACTTC
TRBJ2-5 TRBV4-3 TRBD1 - CASSQGTGGFGTQYF TGCGCCAGCAGCCAAGGTACAGGGGGCTTTGGGACCCAGTACTTC